The T cell receptor (beta chain) under discussion was sequenced for a study of PD-1 blockade in classical Hodgkin lymphoma. Study-wide background: The patients were dosed with nivolumab 3 mg/kg, infused intravenously every 2 weeks. Study-wide points: Significant TCR diversity gains by C4D1 occurred in CD4+ but not CD8+ cells.

This clone was observed a handful of times. The antigen remains unidentified. Each of the patients experienced relapse following autologous stem cell transplantation, and their brentuximab vedotin exposure differed. Best overall response was complete response, partial response or progressive disease in these relapsed/refractory classical Hodgkin lymphoma patients. The CDR3 totals 17 residues. The germline gives CDR1 KGHSH, CDR2 LQKENI. V lost 0 bases to trimming and J lost 0 bases, with 12 bases between them. The method was immunoSEQ multiplex PCR; TCRdb's version includes in-frame clones alone and lacks a portion of them. Of approximately 46,000 clones in the sample, about three quarters were seen once.

The chain combines TRBV18 with TRBJ2-4, with D tentatively TRBD2 (6 bases). The sequence came from a human donor with classical Hodgkin lymphoma. The sequences come from peripheral blood mononuclear cells (PBMCs), collected at baseline. The CDR3 bases are TGTGCCAGCTCACCACCGTCCGGGGGAGAAGCCAAAAACATTCAGTACTTC. Its translation is CASSPPSGGEAKNIQYF.